Included here is one T cell receptor (beta chain) sequence, with context. The antigen remains undetermined. The germline V gene has CDR1 KGHSH and CDR2 LQKENI. V gave up 3 bases and J gave up 4 bases; unmatched junction bases: 9. The CDR3 contains 15 residues. Using immunoSEQ multiplex PCR, the repertoire was profiled, and TCRdb retains in-frame clones only, with some absent. Among about 160,000 clones listed, 96% were seen once. Among the approximately 110 subjects of the validation cohort, separate from the approximately 660-subject first cohort, were the donors. These data originate in a study of cytomegalovirus exposure and HLA in healthy donors. Study details: In a later analysis, the roughly 120 validation repertoires were reported to have used the same platform as the 600 to 700 first-cohort repertoires.

Study-wide findings and caveats: A subsequent analysis found that TCR clusters from the first cohort also tended to co-occur in the approximately 130 validation repertoires, with 94% of cluster scores above 0. The study labeled 150 or so TCR beta chains cytomegalovirus-associated.

The material sequenced was PBMCs. The sequence was obtained from a woman between 18 and 29 years old in good health and CMV-seronegative. The rearrangement uses TRBV18 and TRBJ2-7, with 7 bases aligning to TRBD1. Here the CDR3 reads CASSPTDRAPYEQYF. In DNA, the CDR3 is TGTGCCAGCTCACCCACCGACAGGGCCCCTTACGAGCAGTACTTC. Full variable domain (remainder filled in from reference TRBV18 and TRBJ2-7): NAGVMQNPRHLVRRRGQEARLRCSPMKGHSHVYWYRQLPEEGLKFMVYLQKENIIDESGMPKERFSAEFPKEGPSILRIQQVVRGDSAAYFCASSPTDRAPYEQYFGPGTRLTVT.